The rows below give T cell receptor beta chains drawn from one sample of a study of blood T cells in healthy people across ages. One entry per CDR3 protein results from TCRdb running MiXCR on the 5' RACE reads. The sample contains fewer than 2,000,000 distinct CDR3 sequences, more than 35% of which appear only once. Sequencing used blood. Receptors were obtained from a human donor in good health. CDR3s include the opening cysteine and the closing phenylalanine or tryptophan. A D gene is named only where the DNA matches it firmly. A row's size may be missing; if present it is once, few, many or a size class.

v_call	clone_size	d_call	j_call	cdr3_aa	cdr3_nt
TRBV5-1	NA	NA	TRBJ2-7	CASSPEAYEQYF	TGCGCCAGCAGCCCGGAAGCCTACGAGCAGTACTTC
TRBV5-1	NA	NA	TRBJ2-6	CASSLPLISGANVLTF	TGCGCCAGCAGCTTGCCCCTGATCTCTGGGGCCAACGTCCTGACTTTC
TRBV6-5	NA	NA	TRBJ2-5	CAVRGSLETQYF	TGTGCTGTTCGGGGTTCCTTAGAGACCCAGTACTTC
TRBV14	once	TRBD1	TRBJ1-4	CASSPLSGQGSTNEKLFF	TGTGCCAGCAGCCCACTCTCGGGACAGGGTTCAACTAATGAAAAACTGTTTTTT
TRBV10-3	NA	NA	TRBJ1-1	CAIRQGSWDTEAFF	TGTGCCATCAGACAGGGTTCATGGGACACTGAAGCTTTCTTT
TRBV4-1	few	NA	TRBJ2-1	CASSQDHDRINEQFF	TGCGCCAGCAGCCAAGATCACGACCGTATCAATGAGCAGTTCTTC
TRBV12-3/TRBV12-4	few	NA	TRBJ1-5	CASSFVQASNQPQHF	TGTGCCAGCAGTTTTGTCCAGGCTAGCAATCAGCCCCAGCATTTT
TRBV5-6	NA	NA	TRBJ2-5	CASSSGTNPPAQYF	TGTGCCAGCAGCTCCGGGACCAACCCCCCGGCCCAGTACTTC
TRBV5-1	few	NA	TRBJ2-3	CASSLIPSDTQYF	TGCGCCAGCAGCTTGATCCCCTCAGATACGCAGTATTTT
TRBV20-1	NA	TRBD2	TRBJ2-5	CSARDLLGWSSGGAGETQYF	TGCAGTGCTAGAGATCTTCTGGGGTGGTCTAGCGGGGGGGCAGGAGAGACCCAGTACTTC
TRBV5-1	NA	NA	TRBJ2-5	CASRQAETQYF	TGCGCCAGCAGACAGGCAGAGACCCAGTACTTC
TRBV3-1	few	NA	TRBJ1-1	CASSQDLGYTEAFF	TGTGCCAGCAGCCAAGATCTTGGGTACACTGAAGCTTTCTTT
TRBV12-5	NA	NA	TRBJ2-5	CASGLDEETQYF	TGTGCTAGTGGCCTCGATGAGGAGACCCAGTACTTC
TRBV6-6	NA	NA	TRBJ2-3	CASNTGHRNMQYF	TGTGCCAGCAATACGGGACACCGGAATATGCAGTATTTT
TRBV5-8	NA	NA	TRBJ2-7	CASSFQAGGAYEQYF	TGTGCCAGCAGCTTCCAGGCCGGCGGTGCCTACGAGCAGTACTTC
TRBV5-8	NA	TRBD2	TRBJ2-1	CASRPRGVEEQFF	TGTGCCAGCAGGCCCCGGGGGGTTGAGGAGCAGTTCTTC
TRBV5-1	NA	TRBD1	TRBJ2-1	CASGPRDREVYEQFF	TGCGCCAGCGGGCCCCGGGACAGGGAGGTCTATGAGCAGTTCTTC
TRBV12-5	NA	NA	TRBJ1-1	CASGLGVEAFF	TGTGCTAGTGGTTTGGGTGTTGAAGCTTTCTTT
TRBV6-2/TRBV6-3	few	NA	TRBJ1-1	CASSPGRGLNTEAFF	TGTGCCAGCAGTCCAGGGAGGGGCCTGAACACTGAAGCTTTCTTT
TRBV12-3/TRBV12-4	NA	NA	TRBJ2-3	CASSPKGSTDTQYF	TGTGCCAGCAGTCCAAAAGGTAGCACAGATACGCAGTATTTT
TRBV20-1	NA	TRBD1	TRBJ1-1	CSAPARTGNIGAFF	TGCAGTGCTCCTGCTAGGACAGGGAACATCGGAGCTTTCTTT
TRBV9	NA	NA	TRBJ2-5	CANSPGPQETQYF	TGTGCCAACAGCCCCGGCCCTCAAGAGACCCAGTACTTC
TRBV12-3/TRBV12-4	NA	NA	TRBJ2-5	CASSSPRQEETQYF	TGTGCCAGCAGTTCCCCCCGACAGGAAGAGACCCAGTACTTC
TRBV5-5	NA	NA	TRBJ2-2	CASSFGIRTGELFF	TGTGCCAGCAGCTTTGGAATCCGCACCGGGGAGCTGTTTTTT
TRBV27	NA	NA	TRBJ1-1	CASSNSGGRHLNTEAFF	TGTGCCAGCAGTAATTCGGGGGGGCGACACTTGAACACTGAAGCTTTCTTT
TRBV6-2/TRBV6-3	NA	NA	TRBJ1-5	CASSYRYINNQPQHF	TGTGCCAGCAGTTACAGGTATATTAACAATCAGCCCCAGCATTTT
TRBV7-2	NA	TRBD1	TRBJ2-7	CASSLDHRTGSYEQYF	TGTGCCAGCAGCTTAGACCACAGGACAGGGAGCTACGAGCAGTACTTC
TRBV29-1	NA	NA	TRBJ2-1	CSVGSTVGRWDEQFF	TGCAGCGTTGGTTCAACTGTGGGCCGGTGGGATGAGCAGTTCTTC
TRBV20-1	few	NA	TRBJ2-6	CSASEGDSGANVLTF	TGCAGTGCTAGCGAAGGGGACTCTGGGGCCAACGTCCTGACTTTC
TRBV12-3/TRBV12-4	many	NA	TRBJ1-1	CASSRTGRTEAFF	TGTGCCAGCAGCCGTACAGGGCGCACTGAAGCTTTCTTT
TRBV12-3/TRBV12-4	NA	NA	TRBJ1-1	CASSYENRNTEAFF	TGTGCCAGCAGTTACGAAAACAGGAACACTGAAGCTTTCTTT
TRBV2	few	NA	TRBJ2-5	CASSVRQGGETQYF	TGTGCCAGCAGTGTGAGGCAGGGGGGTGAGACCCAGTACTTC
TRBV2	NA	TRBD1	TRBJ1-5	CASHSGGGQPQHF	TGTGCCAGCCATTCAGGGGGAGGTCAGCCCCAGCATTTT
TRBV29-1	NA	TRBD1	TRBJ1-1	CSTRQGAGMSTEAFF	TGCAGCACCCGACAGGGAGCCGGCATGAGCACTGAAGCTTTCTTT
TRBV5-6	NA	TRBD2	TRBJ2-5	CASSFGLAGITQYF	TGTGCCAGCAGCTTCGGCCTAGCGGGGATAACCCAGTACTTC
TRBV7-6	NA	TRBD1	TRBJ2-3	CASSSLKGQGITDMQYF	TGTGCCAGCAGCTCGCTTAAGGGACAGGGTATTACAGATATGCAGTATTTT
TRBV20-1	few	NA	TRBJ1-2	CSARVRSSNYGYTF	TGCAGTGCTAGAGTTCGGTCCTCAAACTATGGCTACACCTTC
TRBV3-1	few	TRBD2	TRBJ2-1	CASSPGLAGEREQFF	TGTGCCAGCAGCCCGGGACTAGCGGGGGAGCGGGAGCAGTTCTTC
TRBV15	few	NA	TRBJ1-2	CATSRDHRQGGGYTF	TGTGCCACCAGCAGAGATCATCGGCAGGGTGGCGGCTACACCTTC
TRBV15	NA	TRBD2	TRBJ2-7	CATSRGFPGLAGNEQYF	TGTGCCACCAGCAGAGGTTTCCCGGGACTAGCGGGCAATGAGCAGTACTTC
TRBV7-2	few	NA	TRBJ2-3	CASSDTGISTDTQYF	TGTGCCAGCAGCGACACCGGGATCTCCACAGATACGCAGTATTTT
TRBV6-2/TRBV6-3	few	NA	TRBJ1-2	CASSPLGGRNGYTF	TGTGCCAGCAGTCCCCTGGGGGGGCGAAATGGCTACACCTTC
TRBV3-1	NA	NA	TRBJ1-5	CASSQEPGVIQPQHF	TGTGCCAGCAGCCAAGAGCCAGGGGTGATTCAGCCCCAGCATTTT
TRBV24-1	few	TRBD1	TRBJ2-3	CATSDPGTGGPDTQYF	TGTGCCACCAGTGACCCCGGGACAGGGGGACCAGATACGCAGTATTTT
TRBV5-1	NA	NA	TRBJ2-2	CASSPAGVSNTGELFF	TGCGCCAGCAGCCCCGCCGGGGTGTCTAACACCGGGGAGCTGTTTTTT
TRBV28	NA	NA	TRBJ2-7	CASSFWQGSSYEQYF	TGTGCCAGCAGTTTTTGGCAGGGGAGTTCCTACGAGCAGTACTTC
TRBV4-3	few	NA	TRBJ2-5	CASSLWGGPETQYF	TGCGCCAGCAGCCTCTGGGGGGGCCCAGAGACCCAGTACTTC